This entry concerns a single T cell receptor (beta chain). Its antigen remains unidentified. The CDR3 totals 16 residues. Germline V gene data show CDR1 as DFQATT and CDR2 as SNEGSKA (reference sequence). The source of the sample is a study of monozygotic twins with inflammatory bowel disease. Points from the study as a whole: Extra variability in the repertoires of patients may have come from differing immunosuppressive treatments.

Reprocessing the 5' RACE reads, TCRdb reports a single entry for every CDR3 protein and omits DNA. This table lists 300,000 to 400,000 distinct CDR3 sequences. The chain couples TRBV20-1 to TRBJ2-5; TCRdb's D call of TRBD2 is untestable without DNA. The sample comprised blood. The clonotype was recovered from a human donor with ulcerative colitis or Crohn's disease, or a healthy co-twin of an affected twin (not recorded which). The CDR3 loop reads CSARRFKSGIQETQYF.